The T cell receptor beta chain described here comes from a study of cytomegalovirus exposure and HLA in healthy donors. A note on this clone: Its antigen remains unidentified. At the DNA level, this CDR3 is encoded by other sequences in the same sample as well.

Germline V gene lookup returns CDR1 SGHRS and CDR2 YFSETQ. The CDR3 consists of 14 residues. V lost 0 bases to trimming and J lost 0 bases, with 7 bases between them. A multiplex PCR was run with 60 Vbeta primers and 13 Jbeta primers. TCRdb's copy holds only in-frame clones and misses some; the assay was immunoSEQ multiplex PCR. Here the sample spans 85,000 to 100,000 clones, 63% being singletons. Notes on the study in general: Productive rates of about 87% or about 30% were seen for most TCR beta V segments in an earlier analysis.

Sequenced material: PBMCs. This clonotype originated in a woman aged 25 to 45 in good health and CMV-seronegative. The J gene is TRBJ2-7, the V gene TRBV5-1; no definite D call. CDR3 bases: TGCGCCAGCAGCTTGGCCGGTACCTCCTACGAGCAGTACTTC. Protein sequence: CASSLAGTSYEQYF.